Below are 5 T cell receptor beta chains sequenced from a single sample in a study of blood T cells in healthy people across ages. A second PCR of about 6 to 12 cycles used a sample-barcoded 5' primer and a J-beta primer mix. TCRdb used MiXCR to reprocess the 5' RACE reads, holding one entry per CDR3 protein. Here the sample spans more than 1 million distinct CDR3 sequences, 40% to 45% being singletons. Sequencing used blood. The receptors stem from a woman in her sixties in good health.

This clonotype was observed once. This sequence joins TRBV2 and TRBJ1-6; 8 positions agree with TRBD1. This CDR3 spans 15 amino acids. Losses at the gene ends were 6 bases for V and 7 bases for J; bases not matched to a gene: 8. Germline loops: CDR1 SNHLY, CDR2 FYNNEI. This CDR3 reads CASSERTGLNSPLHF. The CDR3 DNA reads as TGTGCCAGCAGCGAACGGACAGGGTTAAATTCACCCCTCCACTTT.

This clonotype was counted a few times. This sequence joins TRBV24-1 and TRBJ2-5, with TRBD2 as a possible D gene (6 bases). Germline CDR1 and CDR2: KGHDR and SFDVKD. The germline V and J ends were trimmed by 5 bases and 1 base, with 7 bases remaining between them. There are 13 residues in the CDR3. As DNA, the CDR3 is TGTGCCACCAGTGCGACTAGCCAAGAGACCCAGTACTTC. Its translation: CATSATSQETQYF.

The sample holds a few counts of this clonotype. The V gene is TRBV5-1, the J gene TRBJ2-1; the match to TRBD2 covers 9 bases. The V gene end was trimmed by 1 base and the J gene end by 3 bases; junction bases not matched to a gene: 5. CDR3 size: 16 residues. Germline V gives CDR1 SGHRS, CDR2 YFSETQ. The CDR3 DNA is TGCGCCAGCAGCTTGAATAGCGGGGGCCTCTACAATGAGCAGTTCTTC. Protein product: CASSLNSGGLYNEQFF.

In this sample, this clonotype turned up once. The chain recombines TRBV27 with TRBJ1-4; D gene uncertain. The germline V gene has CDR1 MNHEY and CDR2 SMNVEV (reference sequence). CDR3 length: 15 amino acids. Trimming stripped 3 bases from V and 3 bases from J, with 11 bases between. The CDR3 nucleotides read TGTGCCAGCAGTTTTGAGGGCAGACCTAATGAAAAACTGTTTTTT. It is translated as CASSFEGRPNEKLFF.

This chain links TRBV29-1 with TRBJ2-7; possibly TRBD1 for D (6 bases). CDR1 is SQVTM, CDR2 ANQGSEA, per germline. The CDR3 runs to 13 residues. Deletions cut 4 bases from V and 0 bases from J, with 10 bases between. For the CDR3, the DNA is TGCAGCGTTGGGACAGATCGCTCCTACGAGCAGTACTTC. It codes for CSVGTDRSYEQYF.